This T cell receptor beta chain was obtained from a study of T cell responses to AZD1222 COVID-19 vaccine. CDR1 is ENHRY, CDR2 SYGVKD, per germline. The length of the CDR3 is 18 residues. V shed 0 bases and J shed 1 base, with 18 bases lying between them. TCRdb keeps only in-frame clones here, not all; method: immunoSEQ multiplex PCR. The table includes about 83,000 clones, less than 95% detected once. Sequences were derived from peripheral blood, sampled 28 days after the second AZD1222 dose. The chain is built from TRBV10-3 and TRBJ2-5; TRBD2 is a possible D gene (7 bases). The TCR originated in an adult who received the AZD1222 COVID-19 vaccine. CDR3 DNA: TGTGCCATCAGTGAGTCGAGGTTGGGGGGGCTCGTCCAAGAGACCCAGTACTTC. Its protein product is CAISESRLGGLVQETQYF.